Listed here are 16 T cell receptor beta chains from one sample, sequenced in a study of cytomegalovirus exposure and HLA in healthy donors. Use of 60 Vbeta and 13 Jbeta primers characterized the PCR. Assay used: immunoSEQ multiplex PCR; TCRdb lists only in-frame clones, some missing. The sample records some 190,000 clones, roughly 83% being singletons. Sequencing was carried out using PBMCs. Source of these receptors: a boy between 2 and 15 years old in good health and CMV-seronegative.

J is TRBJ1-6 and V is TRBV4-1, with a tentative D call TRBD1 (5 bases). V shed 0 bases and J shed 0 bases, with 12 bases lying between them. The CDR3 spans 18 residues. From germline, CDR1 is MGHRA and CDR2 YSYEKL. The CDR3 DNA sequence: TGCGCCAGCAGCCAAGATACGCAGGGTGGCTCCTATAATTCACCCCTCCACTTT. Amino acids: CASSQDTQGGSYNSPLHF.

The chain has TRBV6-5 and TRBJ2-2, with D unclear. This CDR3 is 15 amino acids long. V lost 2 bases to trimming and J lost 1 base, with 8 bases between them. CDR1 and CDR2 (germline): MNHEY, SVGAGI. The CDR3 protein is CASSYKPGNTGELFF. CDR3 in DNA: TGTGCCAGCAGTTACAAACCCGGGAACACCGGGGAGCTGTTTTTT.

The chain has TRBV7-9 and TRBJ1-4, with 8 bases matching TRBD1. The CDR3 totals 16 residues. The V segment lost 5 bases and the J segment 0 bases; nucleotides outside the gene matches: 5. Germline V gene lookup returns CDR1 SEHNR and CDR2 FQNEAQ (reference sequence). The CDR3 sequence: CASSPTGGSTNEKLFF. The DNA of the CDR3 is TGTGCCAGCAGCCCAACAGGGGGATCAACTAATGAAAAACTGTTTTTT.

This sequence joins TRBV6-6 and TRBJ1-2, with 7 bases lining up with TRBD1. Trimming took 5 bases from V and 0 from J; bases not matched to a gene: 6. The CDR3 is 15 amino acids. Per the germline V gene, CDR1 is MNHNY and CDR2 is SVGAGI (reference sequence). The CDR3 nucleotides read TGTGCCAGCAGTCTGGAAGGGGGCCCTAACTATGGCTACACCTTC. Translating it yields CASSLEGGPNYGYTF.

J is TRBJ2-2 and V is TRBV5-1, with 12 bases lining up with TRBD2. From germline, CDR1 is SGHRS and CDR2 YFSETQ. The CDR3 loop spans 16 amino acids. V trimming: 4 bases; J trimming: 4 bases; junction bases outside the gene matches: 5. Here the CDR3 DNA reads TGCGCCAGCAGCACGGGGGGACTAGCGGGCACCGGGGAGCTGTTTTTT. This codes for CASSTGGLAGTGELFF. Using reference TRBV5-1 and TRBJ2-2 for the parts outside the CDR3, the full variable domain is KAGVTQTPRYLIKTRGQQVTLSCSPISGHRSVSWYQQTPGQGLQFLFEYFSETQRNKGNFPGRFSGRQFSNSRSEMNVSTLELGDSALYLCASSTGGLAGTGELFFGEGSRLTVL.

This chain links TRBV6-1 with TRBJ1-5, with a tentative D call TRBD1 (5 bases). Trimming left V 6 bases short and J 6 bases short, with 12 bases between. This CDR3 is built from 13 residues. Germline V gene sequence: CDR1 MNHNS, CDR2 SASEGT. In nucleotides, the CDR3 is TGTGCCAGCAGAAGGACCGGGGGTCAGCCCCAGCATTTT. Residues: CASRRTGGQPQHF.

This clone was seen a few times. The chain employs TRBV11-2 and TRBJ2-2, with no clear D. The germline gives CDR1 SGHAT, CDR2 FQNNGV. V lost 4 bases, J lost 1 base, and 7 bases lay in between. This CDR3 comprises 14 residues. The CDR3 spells CASSSDGNTGELFF. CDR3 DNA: TGTGCCAGCAGCTCAGACGGGAACACCGGGGAGCTGTTTTTT.

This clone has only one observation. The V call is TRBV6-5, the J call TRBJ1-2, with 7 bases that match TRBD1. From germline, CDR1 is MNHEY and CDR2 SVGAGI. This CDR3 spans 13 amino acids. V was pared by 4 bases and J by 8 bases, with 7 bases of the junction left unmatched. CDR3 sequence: CASSSDRVGGYTF. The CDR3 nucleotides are TGTGCCAGCAGTTCAGACAGGGTGGGCGGCTACACCTTC.

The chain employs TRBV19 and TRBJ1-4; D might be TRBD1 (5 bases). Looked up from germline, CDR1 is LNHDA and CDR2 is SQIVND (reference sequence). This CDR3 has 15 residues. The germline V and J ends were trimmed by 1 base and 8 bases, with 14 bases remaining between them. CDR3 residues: CASSIVWQGGEKLFF. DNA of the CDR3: TGTGCCAGTAGTATAGTCTGGCAGGGTGGCGAAAAACTGTTTTTT.

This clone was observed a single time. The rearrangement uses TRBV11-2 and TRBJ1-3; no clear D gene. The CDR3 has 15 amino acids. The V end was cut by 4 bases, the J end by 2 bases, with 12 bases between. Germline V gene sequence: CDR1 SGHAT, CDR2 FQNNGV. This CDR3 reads CASSSPGSPGNTIYF. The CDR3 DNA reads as TGTGCCAGCAGCTCCCCGGGGAGTCCTGGAAACACCATATATTTT.

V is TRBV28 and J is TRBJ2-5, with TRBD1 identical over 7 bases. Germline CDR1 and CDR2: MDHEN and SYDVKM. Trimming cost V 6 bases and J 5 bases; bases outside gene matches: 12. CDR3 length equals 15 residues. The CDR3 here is CASRPRQGLIETQYF. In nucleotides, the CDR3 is TGTGCCAGCAGGCCGAGACAGGGATTAATTGAGACCCAGTACTTC.

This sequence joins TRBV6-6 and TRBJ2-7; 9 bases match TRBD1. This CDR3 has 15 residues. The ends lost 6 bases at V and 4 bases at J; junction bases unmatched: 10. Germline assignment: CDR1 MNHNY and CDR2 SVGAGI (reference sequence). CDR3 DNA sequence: TGTGCCAGCAGCCTCGCGGCGGGACAGGGTTACGAGCAGTACTTC. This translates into CASSLAAGQGYEQYF.

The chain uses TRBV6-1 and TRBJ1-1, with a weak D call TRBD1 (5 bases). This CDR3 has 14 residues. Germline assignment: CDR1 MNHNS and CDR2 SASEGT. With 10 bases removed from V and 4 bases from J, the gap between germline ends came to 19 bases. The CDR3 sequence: CATLSSGWVTEAFF. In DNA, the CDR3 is TGTGCCACTCTGTCCTCAGGGTGGGTCACTGAAGCTTTCTTT.

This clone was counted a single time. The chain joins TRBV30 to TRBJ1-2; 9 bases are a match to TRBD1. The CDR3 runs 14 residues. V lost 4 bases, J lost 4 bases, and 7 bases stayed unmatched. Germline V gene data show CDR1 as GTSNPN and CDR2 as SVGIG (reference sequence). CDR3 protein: CAWTPGQGTYGYTF. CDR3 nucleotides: TGTGCCTGGACCCCGGGACAGGGAACCTATGGCTACACCTTC.

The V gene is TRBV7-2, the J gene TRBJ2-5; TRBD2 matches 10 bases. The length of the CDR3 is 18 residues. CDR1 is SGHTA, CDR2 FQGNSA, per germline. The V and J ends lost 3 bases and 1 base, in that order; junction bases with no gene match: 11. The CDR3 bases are TGTGCCAGCAGCTTTATTTCTAGCGGGGGCGCTCTCCAAGAGACCCAGTACTTC. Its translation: CASSFISSGGALQETQYF.

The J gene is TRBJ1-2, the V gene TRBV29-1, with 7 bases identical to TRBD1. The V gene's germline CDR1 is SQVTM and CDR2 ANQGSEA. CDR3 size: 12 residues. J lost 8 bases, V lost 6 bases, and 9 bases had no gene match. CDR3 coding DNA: TGCAGCGTCCGAGGGGGCGCGCGGGGCTACACCTTC. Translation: CSVRGGARGYTF.